The 15 T cell receptor beta chains below all came from one sample that was sequenced in a study of patients and donors after allogeneic stem cell transplantation. TCRdb re-derived calls from the RT-PCR reads in MiXCR, one entry per CDR3 protein. The table has about a million distinct CDR3 sequences, 18% seen once; the top ten hold around 6%. The sequenced sample consisted of blood, either unsorted or a sorted T cell fraction (not recorded which). These TCRs come from a human donor who was either an allogeneic HSCT recipient or a stem cell or donor lymphocyte infusion donor (not recorded which). It is not recorded whose cells these are; they may come from a transplant donor.

This clonotype has just a few counts. This chain links TRBV9 with TRBJ2-5; perhaps TRBD2 as D (7 bases). CDR3 length equals 15 residues. Trimming stripped 4 bases from V and 5 bases from J, with 18 bases between. Germline assignment: CDR1 SGDLS and CDR2 YYNGEE. CDR3 residues: CASSPIGGAHETQYF. CDR3 nucleotides: TGTGCCAGCAGCCCAATTGGGGGGGCGCATGAGACCCAGTACTTC.

In its sample, this clonotype was seen a few times. This sequence joins TRBV5-4 and TRBJ2-6; D remains ambiguous. Germline V CDR1 and CDR2: SGHNT, YYREEE (reference sequence). V gave up 0 bases and J gave up 2 bases, with 9 bases separating them. The CDR3 totals 16 residues. This CDR3 is CASSLDRATGANVLTF. DNA of the CDR3: TGTGCCAGCAGCTTGGATAGGGCCACTGGGGCCAACGTCCTGACTTTC.

This clonotype was counted many times. V is TRBV4-1 and J is TRBJ2-3; TRBD1 might be the D (6 bases). Germline V gives CDR1 MGHRA, CDR2 YSYEKL. There are 15 residues in the CDR3. Trimming shortened V by 3 bases and J by 3 bases, and 13 bases separated the two germline ends. DNA of the CDR3: TGCGCCAGCAGCCAGCTAGAGGGGGTGACAGATACGCAGTATTTT. It is translated as CASSQLEGVTDTQYF.

This clonotype appeared a few times. The chain recombines TRBV18 with TRBJ2-7, with unresolved D. The V and J ends lost 4 bases and 2 bases respectively, with 9 bases between them. This CDR3 is 13 amino acids long. Per the germline V gene, CDR1 is KGHSH and CDR2 is LQKENI. For the CDR3, the DNA is TGTGCCAGCTCACGGACGGAAGCCTACGAGCAGTACTTC. This translates into CASSRTEAYEQYF.

This clonotype appeared a few times. The chain employs TRBV10-3 and TRBJ2-2; D is unresolved. The CDR3 is 17 residues long. The V gene's germline CDR1 is ENHRY and CDR2 SYGVKD. Trimming took off 3 bases at V and 0 bases at J, with 14 bases between the two ends. This chain's CDR3 is CAISDNFGRSNTGELFF. The CDR3 nucleotides are TGTGCCATCAGTGACAATTTTGGACGATCGAACACCGGGGAGCTGTTTTTT.

The genes are TRBV20-1 and TRBJ1-6; D is perhaps TRBD1 (6 bases). The germline V and J ends were trimmed by 0 bases and 1 base, with 28 bases remaining between them. CDR1 and CDR2 from the germline V gene are DFQATT and SNEGSKA (reference sequence). The CDR3 extends over 22 amino acids. CDR3 amino acids: CSARDRESRGFVGRSYNSPLHF. CDR3 in DNA: TGCAGTGCTAGAGATCGCGAATCCAGGGGATTTGTGGGCAGATCCTATAATTCACCCCTCCACTTT.

This clonotype was picked up many times. The chain combines TRBV7-9 with TRBJ2-1; no definite D call. The CDR3 spans 15 residues. CDR1 and CDR2 (germline): SEHNR, FQNEAQ (reference sequence). V gave up 5 bases and J gave up 4 bases, with 15 bases separating them. The CDR3 sequence is CASSGLSDRYNEQFF. The DNA for the CDR3 is TGTGCCAGCAGCGGCCTTTCGGACCGTTACAATGAGCAGTTCTTC.

This sequence joins TRBV6-2 or TRBV6-3 and TRBJ1-5; D is perhaps TRBD1 (5 bases). The CDR3 runs to 14 residues. Germline V lookup: CDR1 MNHEY, CDR2 SVGEGT. V was pared by 6 bases and J by 3 bases, with 12 bases between. DNA of the CDR3: TGTGCCAGCAGCCGGACACTGAACAATCAGCCCCAGCATTTT. Protein product: CASSRTLNNQPQHF.

This clonotype was observed a few times. The rearrangement uses TRBV20-1 and TRBJ1-1; 9 positions match TRBD1. Germline values: CDR1 DFQATT, CDR2 SNEGSKA (reference sequence). The length of the CDR3 is 14 residues. With 4 bases clipped from V and 6 bases from J, the junction kept 9 bases outside the gene matches. CDR3 in amino acids: CSAISGQGMPEAFF. The CDR3 nucleotides are TGCAGTGCTATATCGGGACAGGGTATGCCTGAAGCTTTCTTT.

This clonotype appeared a few times. The rearrangement joins TRBV7-3 to TRBJ1-1; tentatively, D is TRBD1 (5 bases). The V and J ends lost 5 bases and 3 bases respectively, with 16 bases between them. CDR1 and CDR2 (germline): SGHTA, FQGTGA. The CDR3 covers 15 residues. The CDR3 nucleotides are TGTGCCAGCAGCCCCACGGGGGGGAAGGACACTGAAGCTTTCTTT. Translated, it gives CASSPTGGKDTEAFF.

The genes are TRBV6-1 and TRBJ2-7, with D possibly being TRBD2 (6 bases). Germline CDR1 is MNHNS and CDR2 is SASEGT. Between the trimmed V and J ends, which lost 5 bases and 3 bases, there was a span of 17 bases. The CDR3 is 15 amino acids. The CDR3 nucleotides read TGTGCCAGCAGTCCTGTTTTGGAGGGCGGCTACGAGCAGTACTTC. Its protein product is CASSPVLEGGYEQYF.

Ten or more counts support this clonotype. This chain joins TRBV20-1 and TRBJ1-1; the D is unclear. The CDR3 contains 11 residues. CDR1 and CDR2 from the germline V gene are DFQATT and SNEGSKA (reference sequence). V was trimmed by 2 bases and J by 2 bases, leaving 3 bases between them. CDR3 residues: CSARFNTEAFF. The CDR3 region has the DNA TGCAGTGCTAGATTTAACACTGAAGCTTTCTTT.

The V and J genes are TRBV4-2 and TRBJ2-3; no firm D call. With 0 bases removed from V and 5 bases from J, the gap between germline ends came to 6 bases. CDR1 is LGHNA, CDR2 YNFKEQ, per germline. CDR3 length: 13 amino acids. DNA for the CDR3: TGTGCCAGCAGCCAAGAAGTAAGAGATACGCAGTATTTT. It is translated as CASSQEVRDTQYF.

The V call is TRBV19, the J call TRBJ1-5, with 7 bases aligning to TRBD1. The CDR3 spans 15 residues. The V gene's germline CDR1 is LNHDA and CDR2 SQIVND (reference sequence). The junction had 8 bases not matched to a gene; V was cut back by 3 bases and J by 6 bases. The CDR3 here is CASSMAGRGLQPQHF. CDR3 DNA: TGTGCCAGTAGTATGGCCGGGAGGGGGCTTCAGCCCCAGCATTTT.

This clonotype appeared once. The rearrangement links TRBV30 to TRBJ1-1; D is unresolved. Trimming cost V 0 bases and J 5 bases, with 10 bases left between them. This CDR3 is 13 amino acids long. Germline V lookup: CDR1 GTSNPN, CDR2 SVGIG (reference sequence). The CDR3 sequence is CAWSVRVETEAFF. CDR3 nucleotide sequence: TGTGCCTGGAGTGTCCGGGTAGAGACTGAAGCTTTCTTT.